This note documents a single T cell receptor (beta chain) sequence. Its specificity is not known. The entry originates in a study of graft-versus-host responses after intestinal transplantation. In the study overall: Every one of the recipients received anti-thymocyte globulin induction and afterwards took tacrolimus and steroids for about 3 years.

Data came from immunoSEQ multiplex PCR; TCRdb stores just in-frame clones and leaves some out. The sample lists about 10,000 clones, roughly 89% occurring once. General study points: High graft-versus-host to host-versus-graft T cell clonal ratios marked allografts of patients with graft-donor macrochimerism. Detection of GvH clones occurred in recipient marrow, and some had their first appearance in ileum or blood.

The CDR3 is made up of 15 amino acids. Germline values: CDR1 GTSNPN, CDR2 SVGIG (reference sequence). V gave up 2 bases and J gave up 1 base; unmatched junction bases: 5. This receptor was identified in a human patient who received an intestinal transplant, so some T cells may come from the graft donor. The source was PBMCs, collected 43 to 45 days after intestinal transplant. The V and J genes are TRBV30 and TRBJ2-4; TRBD1 matches at 7 bases. The CDR3, as DNA: TGTGCCTGGAGTACAGGGGCCCCCGCCAAAAACATTCAGTACTTC. This sequence encodes CAWSTGAPAKNIQYF.